These 30 T cell receptor beta chains were all obtained from the same sample, sequenced in a study of cytotoxic CD8 clonotypes in ibrutinib-treated CLL. Assay: immunoSEQ multiplex PCR; the TCRdb copy retains only in-frame clones and omits some. The table includes more than 110,000 clones, about 84% detected once. This sample comprised PBMCs, obtained after 36 months of ibrutinib treatment. These receptors were collected from a human donor with chronic lymphocytic leukemia.

This rearrangement joins TRBV30 to TRBJ2-7; the D is unclear. The germline CDR1 and CDR2 sequences are GTSNPN and SVGIG (reference sequence). The CDR3 totals 13 residues. The germline V and J ends were trimmed by 2 bases and 2 bases, with 10 bases remaining between them. The CDR3: CAWSHGQTYEQYF. The CDR3 coding sequence is TGTGCCTGGAGTCACGGGCAAACCTACGAGCAGTACTTC.

CDR3 in DNA: TGCGCCAGCTCCTCCGGGACTTTCGGCACAGATACGCAGTATTTT. Translation gives CASSSGTFGTDTQYF. The chain carries TRBV10-1 and TRBJ2-3, with D possibly being TRBD2 (6 bases). Between the trimmed V and J ends, which lost 8 bases and 1 base, there was a span of 16 bases. Germline CDR1 and CDR2: WNHNN and SYGVQD (reference sequence). CDR3 length: 15 residues.

V gene TRBV9 combines with J gene TRBJ2-3, with D possibly being TRBD1 or TRBD2 (6 bases each). The germline V and J ends were trimmed by 3 bases and 4 bases, with 12 bases remaining between them. The CDR3 has 14 residues. Germline lookup yields CDR1 SGDLS and CDR2 YYNGEE. CDR3 coding DNA: TGTGCCAGCAGCGCCGCAGGGGAGGCAGATACGCAGTATTTT. Amino acids: CASSAAGEADTQYF. Drawing the rest from reference TRBV9 and TRBJ2-3, the complete variable domain is DSGVTQTPKHLITATGQRVTLRCSPRSGDLSVYWYQQSLDQGLQFLIQYYNGEERAKGNILERFSAQQFPDLHSELNLSSLELGDSALYFCASSAAGEADTQYFGPGTRLTVL.

The chain links TRBV4-1 to TRBJ1-2, with 7 bases identical to TRBD1. The CDR3 totals 18 residues. The ends lost 2 bases at V and 10 bases at J; junction bases unmatched: 22. Germline V gives CDR1 MGHRA, CDR2 YSYEKL. As DNA, the CDR3 is TGCGCCAGCAGCCAATGGGCCATTTTGAGTGCCAGGGGGAACTTCTACACCTTC. Its translation is CASSQWAILSARGNFYTF.

The chain uses TRBV10-1 and TRBJ2-4, with 7 bases identical to TRBD2. V was pared by 6 bases and J by 8 bases, with 7 bases of the junction left unmatched. The CDR3 has 13 residues. CDR1 WNHNN and CDR2 SYGVQD come from the germline V gene (reference sequence). The CDR3 nucleotides read TGCGCCAGCAGCCTCGGACTAGGGGACATTCAGTACTTC. Translated, it gives CASSLGLGDIQYF.

The CDR3 here is CAWSVRRRGETQYF. The CDR3 region has the DNA TGTGCCTGGAGTGTCCGGAGAAGAGGAGAGACCCAGTACTTC. The chain combines TRBV30 with TRBJ2-5; the D is unclear. The V end was cut by 0 bases, the J end by 4 bases, with 12 bases between. Per germline, CDR1 GTSNPN and CDR2 SVGIG (reference sequence). This CDR3 spans 14 amino acids.

CDR3 coding DNA: TGTGCCTGGAGGACTAGTGGAGCCTCAATGAAGCAGTTCTTC. It is translated as CAWRTSGASMKQFF. The chain carries TRBV30 and TRBJ2-1, with D possibly matching TRBD2 (6 bases). Deletions cut 3 bases from V and 11 bases from J, with 20 bases between. The germline CDR1 and CDR2 sequences are GTSNPN and SVGIG (reference sequence). There are 14 residues in the CDR3.

V and J are TRBV2 and TRBJ1-1; the D gene is possibly TRBD1 (5 bases). This CDR3 comprises 13 residues. With 3 bases removed from V and 1 base from J, the gap between germline ends came to 6 bases. CDR1 is SNHLY and CDR2 is FYNNEI in the germline V gene. The CDR3 here is CASSEGENTEAFF. For the CDR3, the DNA is TGTGCCAGCAGTGAGGGGGAGAACACTGAAGCTTTCTTT.

The V gene is TRBV7-9, the J gene TRBJ2-7, with TRBD1 matching 8 bases. Germline V gene lookup returns CDR1 SEHNR and CDR2 FQNEAQ (reference sequence). V gave up 1 base and J gave up 4 bases; unmatched junction bases: 9. The CDR3 runs to 16 residues. The CDR3 protein is CASSLVLGRGLYEQYF. CDR3 nucleotide sequence: TGTGCCAGCAGCTTAGTTCTTGGCAGGGGGCTATACGAGCAGTACTTC.

This rearrangement joins TRBV29-1 to TRBJ1-6; 7 bases agree with TRBD1. The CDR3 runs to 13 residues. Per the germline V gene, CDR1 is SQVTM and CDR2 is ANQGSEA. Trimming removed 7 bases from V and 7 bases from J; junction bases left unmatched: 7. The CDR3 sequence: CSARTGGNSPLHF. Written as DNA, the CDR3 is TGCAGCGCAAGGACAGGAGGGAATTCACCCCTCCACTTT.

This clone was seen a handful of times. The chain is built from TRBV30 and TRBJ1-4; 7 bases match TRBD1. CDR1 is GTSNPN, CDR2 SVGIG, per germline (reference sequence). With 2 bases clipped from V and 0 bases from J, the junction kept 3 bases outside the gene matches. The CDR3 covers 15 residues. The CDR3 here is CAWSPTGATNEKLFF. CDR3 DNA sequence: TGTGCCTGGAGTCCCACAGGGGCAACTAATGAAAAACTGTTTTTT. The full variable domain, its missing parts supplied by reference TRBV30 and TRBJ1-4, is SQTIHQWPATLVQPVGSPLSLECTVEGTSNPNLYWYRQAAGRGLQLLFYSVGIGQISSEVPQNLSASRPQDRQFILSSKKLLLSDSGFYLCAWSPTGATNEKLFFGSGTQLSVL.

The CDR3, as DNA: TGTGCCAGCTCACCGTGGACTAGCGGGGGGTCTAGCACAGATACGCAGTATTTT. This gives the protein CASSPWTSGGSSTDTQYF. The chain couples TRBV18 to TRBJ2-3; the match to TRBD2 covers 14 bases. With V trimmed by 3 bases and J by 0 bases, 5 bases remained unmatched. The CDR3 is made up of 18 amino acids. From germline, CDR1 is KGHSH and CDR2 LQKENI.

This chain joins TRBV2 and TRBJ2-1; 8 nucleotides agree with TRBD1. Per the germline V gene, CDR1 is SNHLY and CDR2 is FYNNEI. The CDR3 spans 14 residues. V lost 6 bases, J lost 4 bases, and 5 bases stayed unmatched. In nucleotides, the CDR3 is TGTGCCAGCAGCCTAGGACAGGGTTACAATGAGCAGTTCTTC. This codes for CASSLGQGYNEQFF.

The V gene is TRBV6-1, the J gene TRBJ2-1; D uncertain. Trimming stripped 8 bases from V and 6 bases from J, with 11 bases between. The CDR3 consists of 12 residues. Germline values: CDR1 MNHNS, CDR2 SASEGT. This CDR3 is CASGKATNEQFF. DNA of the CDR3: TGTGCCAGCGGGAAGGCCACCAATGAGCAGTTCTTC.

The chain uses TRBV25-1 and TRBJ1-6; D gene uncertain. V lost 6 bases and J lost 10, with 10 bases in between. CDR3 length: 12 residues. CDR1 is MGHDK, CDR2 SYGVNS, per germline. In DNA, the CDR3 is TGTGCCAGCAGAAGGTCGGGCTCACCCCTCCACTTT. Protein sequence: CASRRSGSPLHF.

This chain connects TRBV27 to TRBJ2-7, with 8 bases identical to TRBD2. This CDR3 has 15 amino acids. Germline values: CDR1 MNHEY, CDR2 SMNVEV (reference sequence). V lost 6 bases to trimming and J lost 3 bases; unmatched junction nucleotides: 10. This chain's CDR3 is CASSPSATSGYEQYF. CDR3 nucleotides: TGTGCCAGCAGCCCATCAGCCACTAGCGGCTACGAGCAGTACTTC.

This sequence joins TRBV7-9 and TRBJ1-4; D unresolved. V lost 5 bases and J 0 bases, leaving 10 bases between the germline ends. Germline V gene data show CDR1 as SEHNR and CDR2 as FQNEAQ (reference sequence). The CDR3 covers 15 residues. The CDR3 protein is CASSPRFATNEKLFF. The CDR3 nucleotides are TGTGCCAGCAGCCCCCGCTTTGCAACTAATGAAAAACTGTTTTTT.

V usage is TRBV5-1 and J usage is TRBJ1-5, with D hard to call. The CDR3 covers 15 residues. Looked up from germline, CDR1 is SGHRS and CDR2 is YFSETQ. Trimming left V 0 bases short and J 7 bases short, with 14 bases between. DNA for the CDR3: TGCGCCAGCAGCTTGGCCGGGTTATTAGGACAGCCCCAGCATTTT. Protein: CASSLAGLLGQPQHF.

This chain links TRBV19 with TRBJ1-1; D perhaps matches TRBD1 (6 bases). V lost 7 bases and J 0 bases, leaving 9 bases between the germline ends. Germline V gene sequence: CDR1 LNHDA, CDR2 SQIVND (reference sequence). The CDR3 is 13 amino acids. CDR3 in DNA: TGTGCCAGTACCCCAGGGGTGAACACTGAAGCTTTCTTT. Its translation is CASTPGVNTEAFF.

This clone was counted a few times. The chain joins TRBV6-5 to TRBJ1-2; 7 bases are shared with TRBD1. The CDR3 length is 13 residues. With V trimmed by 6 bases and J by 7 bases, 8 bases remained unmatched. Germline CDR1 is MNHEY and CDR2 is SVGAGI. The CDR3, as DNA: TGTGCCAGCAGCCGACAGGGTCGAGGTGGCTACACCTTC. It encodes CASSRQGRGGYTF.

The J gene is TRBJ2-2, the V gene TRBV18; D not certain. Trimming cost V 4 bases and J 2 bases, with 11 bases left between them. CDR1 is KGHSH, CDR2 LQKENI, per germline. This CDR3 comprises 15 residues. This CDR3 is CASSRIGINTGELFF. The CDR3, as DNA: TGTGCCAGCTCACGTATAGGGATAAACACCGGGGAGCTGTTTTTT.

This chain links TRBV18 with TRBJ2-7; 8 nucleotides line up with TRBD1. J gave up 8 bases and V 0 bases, and 9 bases lay outside the gene matches. CDR1 KGHSH and CDR2 LQKENI come from the germline V gene. The CDR3 spans 15 residues. Here the CDR3 reads CASSPPTVGTGQQYF. DNA for the CDR3: TGTGCCAGCTCACCACCTACAGTTGGGACAGGTCAGCAGTACTTC.

This chain links TRBV29-1 with TRBJ1-1; the D gene is possibly TRBD1 (6 bases). Looked up from germline, CDR1 is SQVTM and CDR2 is ANQGSEA. V was trimmed by 3 bases and J by 0 bases, leaving 8 bases between them. This CDR3 is built from 13 residues. As DNA, the CDR3 is TGCAGCGTTGACAGGGGCATGAACACTGAAGCTTTCTTT. Residues: CSVDRGMNTEAFF.

The chain employs TRBV7-9 and TRBJ1-3, with no clear D. Deletions cut 5 bases from V and 0 bases from J, with 11 bases between. The germline CDR1 and CDR2 sequences are SEHNR and FQNEAQ (reference sequence). CDR3 length: 15 residues. The CDR3 nucleotides read TGTGCCAGCAGCCCCGCAGTCGACTCTGGAAACACCATATATTTT. Its translation is CASSPAVDSGNTIYF.

This chain links TRBV6-6 with TRBJ2-3; 14 bases are shared with TRBD2. Unmatched junction bases numbered 2, after V lost 4 bases and J lost 2 bases. The CDR3 length is 16 residues. Germline CDR1 MNHNY, CDR2 SVGAGI (reference sequence). CDR3 in DNA: TGTGCCAGCAGTTGGGGACTAGCGGGGGTCACAGATACGCAGTATTTT. Its protein product is CASSWGLAGVTDTQYF.

The DNA for the CDR3 is TGTGCCAGCAGTGAAGGGGGTACGAGCGAAAAACTGTTTTTT. Protein product: CASSEGGTSEKLFF. This rearrangement joins TRBV6-1 to TRBJ1-4; D gene ambiguous. This CDR3 is 14 amino acids long. V was cut by 1 base and J by 8 bases, with 11 bases left in between. Germline V gene data show CDR1 as MNHNS and CDR2 as SASEGT.

The chain is built from TRBV7-3 and TRBJ2-5; possibly TRBD1 or TRBD2 for D (5 bases each). This CDR3 is built from 14 residues. V gave up 5 bases and J gave up 1 base, with 11 bases separating them. CDR1 and CDR2 (germline): SGHTA, FQGTGA. The CDR3 here is CASSQGRAQETQYF. Here the CDR3 DNA reads TGTGCCAGCAGCCAGGGACGGGCCCAAGAGACCCAGTACTTC.

The table lists this clone with a few counts. This chain joins TRBV6-5 and TRBJ1-2; D perhaps matches TRBD1 (6 bases). In germline, CDR1 is MNHEY, CDR2 SVGAGI. The CDR3 has 15 amino acids. The V end was cut by 2 bases, the J end by 3 bases, with 13 bases between. The CDR3 region is CASSYGQGKDYGYTF. The CDR3 bases are TGTGCCAGCAGTTACGGGCAGGGGAAAGACTATGGCTACACCTTC.

This clone came up once. The genes are TRBV25-1 and TRBJ2-5; D possibly corresponds to TRBD2 (5 bases). CDR3 length equals 15 residues. Trimming left V 1 base short and J 1 base short, with 10 bases between. Germline CDR1 MGHDK, CDR2 SYGVNS. The CDR3 loop is CASSEFVGSQETQYF. As DNA, the CDR3 is TGTGCCAGCAGTGAATTCGTGGGGAGCCAAGAGACCCAGTACTTC.

CDR3 nucleotides: TGTGCCAGCAGCCGGGCCGCGCTGACGCTGAACTCCTACGAGCAGTACTTC. This codes for CASSRAALTLNSYEQYF. This rearrangement joins TRBV5-8 to TRBJ2-7; D is ambiguous. Trimming shortened V by 4 bases and J by 0 bases, and 20 bases separated the two germline ends. The CDR3 spans 17 residues. Germline V gives CDR1 SGHTS, CDR2 YDEGEE.